The 8 T cell receptor beta chains presented below share a single source sample, sequenced in a study of T cell therapy after organ transplantation. The sample's time point: 20-29 weeks after completion of therapy. These receptors lack a known antigen. TCRdb's copy holds only in-frame clones and misses some; the assay was immunoSEQ multiplex PCR. This table has 20,000 to 25,000 clones, about 83% appearing once. The input for sequencing was CD8+ T cells from blood, taken after autologous CMV-specific T cell therapy. The receptors originated from a human patient who had received a solid organ transplant and had CMV disease. Some T cells may have originated in the graft donor.

V and J are TRBV19 and TRBJ1-2; D is uncertain. V dropped 3 bases and J dropped 2 bases, with 7 bases sitting between them. The CDR3 loop spans 13 amino acids. From germline, CDR1 is LNHDA and CDR2 SQIVND (reference sequence). DNA for the CDR3: TGTGCCAGTAGTATCCAGGAGAACTATGGCTACACCTTC. This encodes CASSIQENYGYTF. The whole variable domain, remainder taken from reference TRBV19 and TRBJ1-2, is DGGITQSPKYLFRKEGQNVTLSCEQNLNHDAMYWYRQDPGQGLRLIYYSQIVNDFQKGDIAEGYSVSREKKESFPLTVTSAQKNPTAFYLCASSIQENYGYTFGSGTRLTVV.

The chain couples TRBV27 to TRBJ1-1; D possibly corresponds to TRBD1 (6 bases). Trimming cost V 5 bases and J 0 bases, with 13 bases left between them. Germline lookup yields CDR1 MNHEY and CDR2 SMNVEV (reference sequence). The CDR3 totals 15 residues. This CDR3 is CASSAPGVLNTEAFF. CDR3 coding DNA: TGTGCCAGCAGTGCTCCAGGGGTTTTGAACACTGAAGCTTTCTTT.

This clone showed up just once. CDR3: CASSMRTGEGVAEAFF. DNA for the CDR3: TGTGCCAGTAGTATGAGGACAGGGGAGGGGGTGGCTGAAGCTTTCTTT. The chain uses TRBV19 and TRBJ1-1; 9 nucleotides agree with TRBD1. Germline V gives CDR1 LNHDA, CDR2 SQIVND (reference sequence). The CDR3 runs to 16 residues. V trimming: 3 bases; J trimming: 6 bases; junction bases outside the gene matches: 11.

The V gene is TRBV27, the J gene TRBJ2-7; the D gene could be TRBD1 or TRBD2 (5 bases each). This CDR3 has 13 amino acids. Germline values: CDR1 MNHEY, CDR2 SMNVEV (reference sequence). Trimming removed 2 bases at V and 4 bases at J, with 9 bases between. The CDR3 nucleotides read TGTGCCAGCAGTTTAGGGACGCATTACGAGCAGTACTTC. Amino acids: CASSLGTHYEQYF.

Written as DNA, the CDR3 is TGTGCCAGCAACGAAGGAGGTCAGTTCTCTGGAAACACCATATATTTT. This codes for CASNEGGQFSGNTIYF. The chain links TRBV9 to TRBJ1-3; no definite D call. Germline-derived CDR1 and CDR2 are SGDLS and YYNGEE. The CDR3 consists of 16 residues. The V and J ends lost 6 bases and 0 bases respectively, with 16 bases between them.

V gene TRBV11-2 combines with J gene TRBJ1-5; D uncertain. The CDR3 runs to 13 residues. The V end was cut by 5 bases, the J end by 4 bases, with 9 bases between. Germline CDR1 and CDR2: SGHAT and FQNNGV. This CDR3 is CASSGGLNQPQHF. CDR3 DNA sequence: TGTGCCAGCAGCGGAGGGTTAAATCAGCCCCAGCATTTT.

This chain uses TRBV9 with TRBJ2-1; 13 bases line up with TRBD2. Germline V gene data show CDR1 as SGDLS and CDR2 as YYNGEE. J was trimmed by 10 bases and V by 3 bases; bases with no gene match: 7. The CDR3 covers 15 residues. CDR3: CASSEGTSGEPEQFF. The CDR3 DNA is TGTGCCAGCAGCGAGGGGACTAGCGGGGAGCCGGAGCAGTTCTTC.

The rearrangement uses TRBV5-4 and TRBJ2-1; a weak D match, TRBD2 (5 bases). Trimming shortened V by 4 bases and J by 5 bases, and 10 bases separated the two germline ends. Germline CDR1 and CDR2: SGHNT and YYREEE (reference sequence). This CDR3 spans 13 amino acids. CDR3 sequence (DNA): TGTGCCAGCAGCCACGGAGGTAACAATGAGCAGTTCTTC. Amino acids: CASSHGGNNEQFF.